This TCR beta chain was observed in a study of T cells in localized non-small cell lung cancer. Overall study results and limits: Out of the top 100 tumor clones, a median approximately 61 were seen in adjacent lung. Because researchers sequenced only one region of the tumor, heterogeneity is still possible. Higher blood T cell density tracked longer overall survival. Adjacent uninvolved lung tissue had the highest T cell clonality, exceeding tumor.

There are a few counts of this clone. The antigen is undetermined. Produced via immunoSEQ multiplex PCR; TCRdb's table is partial and in-frame only. This table holds around 33,000 clones, more than 65% found once. The V and J ends lost 1 base and 4 bases, in that order; junction bases with no gene match: 8. The V gene's germline CDR1 is SEHNR and CDR2 FQNEAQ (reference sequence). This CDR3 spans 17 amino acids. This specimen consisted of peripheral blood, obtained before any cancer treatment. The receptor was isolated from a male donor aged 60 or over with stage III squamous cell lung carcinoma. The rearrangement joins TRBV7-9 to TRBJ2-3, with 10 bases identical to TRBD2. CDR3 region: CASSLGGAGGRADTQYF. For the CDR3, the DNA is TGTGCCAGCAGCTTAGGGGGAGCGGGAGGGAGAGCAGATACGCAGTATTTT.